These T cell receptor beta chains were read from a single sample in a study of blood T cell repertoires in COVID-19. Method: immunoSEQ multiplex PCR; TCRdb's copy keeps in-frame clones and lacks some. The table includes about 100,000 clones, 70% to 90% detected once. Sequencing was carried out using peripheral blood. The receptors here all came from a man aged 50 to 60 with active or convalescent COVID-19. CDR3s include the opening cysteine and the closing phenylalanine or tryptophan. D genes are given only for firm matches. A row's size may be missing; if present it is once, few, many or a size class.

. . TRBJ2-7 TRBV4-1 CASSQVTRGYEQYF TGCGCCAGCAGCCAAGTAACCCGGGGCTACGAGCAGTACTTC
few . TRBJ2-7 TRBV7-9 CASSLAQSYEQYF TGTGCCAGCAGCTTAGCACAGTCCTACGAGCAGTACTTC
. . TRBJ2-5 TRBV3-1/TRBV3-2 CASSLLDSYVGTQYF TGTGCCAGCAGTCTCCTTGACTCCTATGTCGGGACCCAGTACTTC
. . TRBJ1-2 TRBV9 CASSAGTTNGYTF TGTGCCAGCAGCGCCGGGACAACAAATGGCTACACCTTC
once . TRBJ1-4 TRBV6-5 CASSYSGSPTNEKLFF TGTGCCAGCAGTTACTCGGGGAGTCCAACTAATGAAAAACTGTTTTTT
. . TRBJ2-6 TRBV27 CASSSGVSPSGANVLTF TGTGCCAGCAGTTCCGGGGTTTCCCCCTCTGGGGCCAACGTCCTGACTTTC
. . TRBJ1-5 TRBV6-5 CASMVQISNQPQHF TGTGCCAGCATGGTACAAATTAGCAATCAGCCCCAGCATTTT
once TRBD1 TRBJ1-4 TRBV9 CASSGTGGFGEKLFF TGTGCCAGCAGCGGGACAGGGGGGTTCGGGGAAAAACTGTTTTTT
. TRBD1 TRBJ2-7 TRBV27 CASSPLPTGVVLLHEQYF TGTGCCAGCAGTCCATTACCGACAGGGGTAGTTCTACTCCACGAGCAGTACTTC
. TRBD1 TRBJ1-3 TRBV6-5 CASSLDRGSGNTIYF TGTGCCAGCAGTTTAGACAGGGGCTCTGGAAACACCATATATTTT
. . TRBJ2-2 TRBV28 CASREGTANTGELFF TGTGCCAGCAGGGAGGGGACCGCGAACACCGGGGAGCTGTTTTTT
. . TRBJ1-6 TRBV2 CASSLEGPAFSPLHF TGTGCCAGCAGCCTCGAGGGCCCGGCGTTCTCACCCCTCCACTTT
once TRBD2 TRBJ2-5 TRBV19 CASSSLAGETQYF TGTGCCAGTAGTAGTCTAGCGGGAGAGACCCAGTACTTC
. . TRBJ2-3 TRBV24-1 CATSDSRGAGDTQYF TGTGCCACCAGTGATTCCAGGGGCGCGGGAGATACGCAGTATTTT